A selection of T cell receptor beta chains follows, all from one sample in a study of identifying expanded T cells in peripheral blood. Sequenced by immunoSEQ multiplex PCR; TCRdb stores in-frame clones only, minus some. This sample carries approximately 92,000 clones, approximately 85% of them seen once, and the ten largest clones take 3.5% to 5%. What was sequenced was blood. The receptors originated from a person aged 18 to 75 in good health. The CDR3 runs from the conserved cysteine through the conserved F or W. Fields, in order: CDR3 length, clone size, J gene, V gene, D gene, CDR3 protein, CDR3 DNA. A D gene is named only where the DNA matches it firmly. Not all rows give a size; the values are once, few, many and, for expanded clones, a class.

cdr3_length: 14
clone_size: .
j_call: TRBJ1-4
v_call: TRBV15
d_call: .
cdr3_aa: CATSRWGSNEKLFF
cdr3_nt: TGTGCCACCAGCAGATGGGGGTCGAACGAAAAACTGTTTTTT

cdr3_length: 17
clone_size: .
j_call: TRBJ2-5
v_call: TRBV5-6
d_call: TRBD2
cdr3_aa: CASSLGGGAPNQETQYF
cdr3_nt: TGTGCCAGCAGCTTGGGGGGAGGGGCCCCTAACCAAGAGACCCAGTACTTC

cdr3_length: 13
clone_size: once
j_call: TRBJ1-1
v_call: TRBV27
d_call: .
cdr3_aa: CASSFTGFTEAFF
cdr3_nt: TGTGCCAGCAGTTTTACAGGGTTCACTGAAGCTTTCTTT

cdr3_length: 15
clone_size: .
j_call: TRBJ1-2
v_call: TRBV6-5
d_call: TRBD1
cdr3_aa: CASTPRMTGIYGYTF
cdr3_nt: TGTGCCAGCACCCCAAGAATGACAGGGATCTATGGCTACACCTTC

cdr3_length: 11
clone_size: .
j_call: TRBJ2-5
v_call: TRBV7-7
d_call: .
cdr3_aa: CASSFGETQYF
cdr3_nt: TGTGCCAGCAGCTTCGGAGAGACCCAGTACTTC

cdr3_length: 16
clone_size: .
j_call: TRBJ2-1
v_call: TRBV19
d_call: TRBD2
cdr3_aa: CASSTPGLPTYNEQFF
cdr3_nt: TGTGCCAGTAGTACCCCGGGACTACCGACCTACAATGAGCAGTTCTTC

cdr3_length: 14
clone_size: .
j_call: TRBJ1-3
v_call: TRBV7-9
d_call: TRBD1
cdr3_aa: CASSRTGGGNTIYF
cdr3_nt: TGTGCCAGCAGCAGAACAGGGGGCGGAAACACCATATATTTT

cdr3_length: 13
clone_size: few
j_call: TRBJ1-2
v_call: TRBV6-1
d_call: TRBD1
cdr3_aa: CASSLTGDYGYTF
cdr3_nt: TGTGCCAGCAGTCTGACAGGGGACTATGGCTACACCTTC

cdr3_length: 12
clone_size: .
j_call: TRBJ2-1
v_call: TRBV30
d_call: TRBD1
cdr3_aa: CAWGTGGGEQFF
cdr3_nt: TGTGCCTGGGGAACAGGGGGCGGTGAGCAGTTCTTC

cdr3_length: 12
clone_size: .
j_call: TRBJ1-2
v_call: TRBV7-2
d_call: .
cdr3_aa: CASSLSGSGYTF
cdr3_nt: TGTGCCAGCAGCTTAAGTGGTAGTGGCTACACCTTC

cdr3_length: 15
clone_size: .
j_call: TRBJ1-1
v_call: TRBV5-4
d_call: .
cdr3_aa: CASSYNSGMNTEAFF
cdr3_nt: TGTGCCAGCAGTTATAACAGTGGCATGAACACTGAAGCTTTCTTT

cdr3_length: 13
clone_size: .
j_call: TRBJ2-7
v_call: TRBV10-3
d_call: .
cdr3_aa: CAISPQDIYEQYF
cdr3_nt: TGTGCCATCAGCCCTCAGGATATCTACGAGCAGTACTTC

cdr3_length: 14
clone_size: .
j_call: TRBJ1-2
v_call: TRBV5-4
d_call: .
cdr3_aa: CASTRPRDEKGYTF
cdr3_nt: TGTGCCAGCACTAGGCCCCGGGACGAAAAAGGCTACACCTTC

cdr3_length: 16
clone_size: once
j_call: TRBJ2-1
v_call: TRBV6-1
d_call: TRBD1
cdr3_aa: CASSVSSGQSYNEQFF
cdr3_nt: TGTGCCAGCAGTGTAAGCTCGGGACAGAGTTACAATGAGCAGTTCTTC

cdr3_length: 24
clone_size: .
j_call: TRBJ1-5
v_call: TRBV21-1
d_call: .
cdr3_aa: CASSTCNGTPTPSQWGWSNQPQHF
cdr3_nt: TGTGCCAGCAGCACGTGTAACGGGACACCGACCCCGAGTCAATGGGGTTGGAGCAATCAGCCCCAGCATTTT

cdr3_length: 13
clone_size: .
j_call: TRBJ1-2
v_call: TRBV6-5
d_call: .
cdr3_aa: CASSLQPRYGYTF
cdr3_nt: TGTGCCAGCAGTTTACAGCCCCGCTATGGCTACACCTTC

cdr3_length: 16
clone_size: few
j_call: TRBJ1-4
v_call: TRBV5-8
d_call: .
cdr3_aa: CASSFQTATTNEKLFF
cdr3_nt: TGTGCCAGCAGCTTTCAGACAGCGACAACTAATGAAAAACTGTTTTTT

cdr3_length: 14
clone_size: .
j_call: TRBJ2-7
v_call: TRBV2
d_call: .
cdr3_aa: CASKGVSRTYEQYF
cdr3_nt: TGTGCCAGCAAAGGGGTCTCTCGAACCTACGAGCAGTACTTC

cdr3_length: 15
clone_size: .
j_call: TRBJ2-7
v_call: TRBV27
d_call: TRBD1
cdr3_aa: CASNSIGTGSYEQYF
cdr3_nt: TGTGCCAGCAACTCTATCGGGACAGGTTCCTACGAGCAGTACTTC